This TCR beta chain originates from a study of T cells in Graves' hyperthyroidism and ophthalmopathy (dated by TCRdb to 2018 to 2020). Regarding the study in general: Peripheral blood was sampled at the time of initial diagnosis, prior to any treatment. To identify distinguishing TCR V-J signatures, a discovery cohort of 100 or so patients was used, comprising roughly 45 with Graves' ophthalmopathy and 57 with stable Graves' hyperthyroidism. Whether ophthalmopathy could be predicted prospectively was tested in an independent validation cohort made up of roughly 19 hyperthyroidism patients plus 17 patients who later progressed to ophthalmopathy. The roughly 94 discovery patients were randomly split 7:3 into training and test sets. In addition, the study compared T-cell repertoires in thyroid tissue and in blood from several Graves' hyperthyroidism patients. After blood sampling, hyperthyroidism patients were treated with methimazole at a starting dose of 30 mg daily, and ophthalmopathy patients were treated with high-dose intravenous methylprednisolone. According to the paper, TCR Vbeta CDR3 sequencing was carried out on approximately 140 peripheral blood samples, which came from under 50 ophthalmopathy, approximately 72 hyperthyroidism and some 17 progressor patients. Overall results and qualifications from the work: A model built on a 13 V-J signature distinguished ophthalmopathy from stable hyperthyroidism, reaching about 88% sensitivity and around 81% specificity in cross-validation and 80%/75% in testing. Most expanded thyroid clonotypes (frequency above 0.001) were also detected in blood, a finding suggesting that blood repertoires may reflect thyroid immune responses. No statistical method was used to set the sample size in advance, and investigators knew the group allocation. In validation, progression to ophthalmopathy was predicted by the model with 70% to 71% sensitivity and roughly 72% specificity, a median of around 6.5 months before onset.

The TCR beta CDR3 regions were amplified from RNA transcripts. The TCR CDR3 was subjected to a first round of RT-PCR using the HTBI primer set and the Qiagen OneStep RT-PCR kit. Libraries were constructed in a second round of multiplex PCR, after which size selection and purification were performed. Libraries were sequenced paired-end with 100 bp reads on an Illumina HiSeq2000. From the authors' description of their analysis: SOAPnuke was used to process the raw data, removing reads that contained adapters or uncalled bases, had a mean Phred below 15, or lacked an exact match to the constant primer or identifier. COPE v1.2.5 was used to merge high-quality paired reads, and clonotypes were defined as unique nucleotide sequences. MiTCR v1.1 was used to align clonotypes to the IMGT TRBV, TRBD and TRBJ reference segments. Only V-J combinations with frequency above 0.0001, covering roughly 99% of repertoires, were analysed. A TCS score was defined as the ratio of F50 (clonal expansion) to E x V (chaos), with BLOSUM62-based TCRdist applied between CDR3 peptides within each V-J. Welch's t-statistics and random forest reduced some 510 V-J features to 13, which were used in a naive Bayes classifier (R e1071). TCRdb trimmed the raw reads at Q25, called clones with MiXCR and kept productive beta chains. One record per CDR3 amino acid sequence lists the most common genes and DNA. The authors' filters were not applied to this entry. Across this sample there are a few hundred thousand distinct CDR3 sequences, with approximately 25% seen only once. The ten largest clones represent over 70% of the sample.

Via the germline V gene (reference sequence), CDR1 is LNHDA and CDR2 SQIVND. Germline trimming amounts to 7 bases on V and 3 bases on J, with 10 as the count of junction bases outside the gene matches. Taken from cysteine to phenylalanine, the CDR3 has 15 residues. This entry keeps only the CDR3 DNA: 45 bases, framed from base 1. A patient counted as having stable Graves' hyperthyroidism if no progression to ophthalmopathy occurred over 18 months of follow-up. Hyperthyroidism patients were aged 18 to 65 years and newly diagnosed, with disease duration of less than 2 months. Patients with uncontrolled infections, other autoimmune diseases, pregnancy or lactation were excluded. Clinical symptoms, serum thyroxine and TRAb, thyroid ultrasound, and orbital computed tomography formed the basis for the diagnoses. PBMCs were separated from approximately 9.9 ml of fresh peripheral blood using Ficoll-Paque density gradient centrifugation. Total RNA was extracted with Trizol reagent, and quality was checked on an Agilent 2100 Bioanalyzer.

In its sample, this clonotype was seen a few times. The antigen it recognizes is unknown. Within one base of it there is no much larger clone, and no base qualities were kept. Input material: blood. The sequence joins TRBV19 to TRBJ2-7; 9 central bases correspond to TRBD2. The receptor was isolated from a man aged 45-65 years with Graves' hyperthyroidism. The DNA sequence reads TGTGCCAGTACACGGGCGGGAGGGTCGAGCTACGAGCAGTACTTC. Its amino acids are CASTRAGGSSYEQYF.